The T cell receptor beta chain described here comes from a study of T-cell memory formation after mild COVID-19. TCRdb recomputed calls from the 5' RACE reads with MiXCR, one row per CDR3 protein. Of about 310,000 distinct CDR3 sequences in the sample, approximately 15% are singletons; the top ten hold roughly 23%. This clonotype has a handful of counts. The germline V and J ends were trimmed by 7 bases and 3 bases, with 21 bases remaining between them. The germline gives CDR1 SNHLY, CDR2 FYNNEI. The CDR3 contains 16 residues. The sample was PBMCs or a T cell subset sorted from them (not recorded which). The chain uses TRBV2 and TRBJ1-1, with D unresolved. This sequence was found in a man aged 18-30 years who had mild COVID-19 (a few samples of this study predate the infection). Cell type and time point are not known. The CDR3 is CASKDSQIQRDTEAFF. The CDR3 DNA reads as TGTGCCAGCAAGGACTCCCAGATCCAGAGGGACACTGAAGCTTTCTTT.